The 30 T cell receptor beta chains given below trace back to one sample, sequenced in a study of T cells after yellow fever vaccination. TCRdb fed the 5' RACE reads into MiXCR, producing one record per CDR3 protein. The sample comprises around 600,000 distinct CDR3 sequences, approximately 13% of which are singletons, and about 16% rests with the top ten. The specimen was PBMCs, collected on the day of the yellow fever booster vaccination. Receptors originate from a man under 40 who received the YFV17D yellow fever vaccine.

This clonotype has a handful of counts. The chain joins TRBV13 to TRBJ1-2; maybe TRBD1 (6 bases). The CDR3 sequence is 16 residues long. Germline CDR1 reads PRHDT; CDR2 reads FYEKMQ (reference sequence). Trimming cost V 5 bases and J 4 bases, with 20 bases left between them. The CDR3 spells CASSPLDGGRAYGYTF. CDR3 nucleotide sequence: TGTGCCAGCAGCCCATTAGACGGGGGCAGGGCCTATGGCTACACCTTC.

This clonotype has at least ten counts. V is TRBV5-1 and J is TRBJ2-3; D not resolved. This CDR3 is built from 13 residues. Looked up from germline, CDR1 is SGHRS and CDR2 is YFSETQ. The V end lost 5 bases, the J end lost 2 bases, and 9 bases lay between the germline ends. This CDR3 reads CASSSTDTDTQYF. The CDR3, as DNA: TGCGCCAGCAGTTCCACTGACACAGATACGCAGTATTTT.

The CDR3, as DNA: TGTGCCAGCAGCTTAGCTGTGACAGGGTTCTCTGGGGCCAACGTCCTGACTTTC. This encodes CASSLAVTGFSGANVLTF. The rearrangement links TRBV7-2 to TRBJ2-6, with 7 bases fitting TRBD1. From germline, CDR1 is SGHTA and CDR2 FQGNSA. The CDR3 is made up of 18 amino acids. Losses at the gene ends were 0 bases for V and 0 bases for J; bases not matched to a gene: 5.

J is TRBJ2-3 and V is TRBV15; the match to TRBD1 covers 12 bases. J was trimmed by 6 bases and V by 1 base; bases with no gene match: 5. CDR3 size: 16 residues. Germline-derived CDR1 and CDR2 are LNHNV and YYDKDF (reference sequence). The CDR3 is CATSRGRDRGQDTQYF. In nucleotides, the CDR3 is TGTGCCACCAGCAGAGGCCGGGACAGGGGGCAGGATACGCAGTATTTT.

This chain links TRBV28 with TRBJ2-7, with unresolved D. CDR3 size: 15 residues. V was clipped by 3 bases and J by 2 bases, with 14 bases between them. Germline-derived CDR1 and CDR2 are MDHEN and SYDVKM. The CDR3 bases are TGTGCCAGCAGTTTTTCGTCCAGGCCCCCCTACGAGCAGTACTTC. Translating gives CASSFSSRPPYEQYF.

This clonotype was seen a handful of times. V and J are TRBV5-5 and TRBJ2-1; 8 nucleotides align to TRBD1. The CDR3 extends over 17 amino acids. Germline V gives CDR1 SGHKS, CDR2 YYEKEE (reference sequence). V dropped 4 bases and J dropped 7; count of bases not matched to a gene: 16. The CDR3 reads CASSVPQGVNPGNEQFF. The CDR3 DNA follows: TGTGCCAGCAGCGTCCCACAGGGGGTGAACCCGGGGAATGAGCAGTTCTTC.

Here the CDR3 DNA reads TGTGCCAGCAGCTTAGGCAGGTTCGACGGCTACGAGCAGTACTTC. Its protein is CASSLGRFDGYEQYF. The V call is TRBV7-2, the J call TRBJ2-7; D remains unclear. CDR3 length equals 15 residues. The V end lost 1 base, the J end lost 3 bases, and 13 bases lay between the germline ends. Germline lookup yields CDR1 SGHTA and CDR2 FQGNSA.

This clonotype was seen more than once but under ten times. This chain links TRBV18 with TRBJ2-3; TRBD2 agrees at 12 bases. Germline CDR1 is KGHSH and CDR2 is LQKENI. V trimming: 1 base; J trimming: 6 bases; junction bases outside the gene matches: 5. This CDR3 has 16 residues. This chain's CDR3 is CASSPRLTSGRDTQYF. DNA for the CDR3: TGTGCCAGCTCACCACGGCTTACTAGCGGGAGGGATACGCAGTATTTT.

This clonotype has only a few counts. The chain is built from TRBV9 and TRBJ1-2; D may be TRBD1 (5 bases). The CDR3 runs 14 residues. Trimming cost V 1 base and J 4 bases, with 11 bases left between them. Per the germline V gene, CDR1 is SGDLS and CDR2 is YYNGEE. The CDR3 sequence is CASSVSDGTYGYTF. In DNA form, the CDR3 reads TGTGCCAGCAGCGTAAGCGACGGGACCTATGGCTACACCTTC. The full variable domain, with the rest looked up from reference TRBV9 and TRBJ1-2, is DSGVTQTPKHLITATGQRVTLRCSPRSGDLSVYWYQQSLDQGLQFLIQYYNGEERAKGNILERFSAQQFPDLHSELNLSSLELGDSALYFCASSVSDGTYGYTFGSGTRLTVV.

This chain joins TRBV12-3 or TRBV12-4 and TRBJ1-5; D is possibly TRBD1 (5 bases). The V gene lost 6 bases and the J gene lost 0 bases, with 9 bases spanning the gap. The CDR3 has 14 residues. CDR3 bases: TGTGCCAGCAGATTCAGGGATAGCAATCAGCCCCAGCATTTT. This gives the protein CASRFRDSNQPQHF.

In this sample, this clonotype turned up once. The genes are TRBV29-1 and TRBJ1-1, with TRBD1 matching 7 bases. From germline, CDR1 is SQVTM and CDR2 ANQGSEA. The CDR3 is 12 residues long. Trimming cost V 4 bases and J 11 bases; bases outside gene matches: 10. For the CDR3, the DNA is TGCAGCGTTGGGACAGGCGGGGTGGCGGCTTTCTTT. Amino acids: CSVGTGGVAAFF.

The chain is built from TRBV6-2 or TRBV6-3 and TRBJ1-5, with D unresolved. This CDR3 region has 13 residues. Germline loops: CDR1 MNHEY, CDR2 SVGEGT. V lost 2 bases to trimming and J lost 7 bases, with 9 bases between them. CDR3 in DNA: TGTGCCAGCAGTTACGCGGACTCGCAGCCCCAGCATTTT. It is translated as CASSYADSQPQHF.

This chain links TRBV20-1 with TRBJ2-1; no reliable D call. The length of the CDR3 is 14 residues. V lost 3 bases and J lost 0, with 9 bases in between. The germline CDR1 and CDR2 sequences are DFQATT and SNEGSKA (reference sequence). The CDR3 DNA follows: TGCAGTGCTAGCAAGCGTAGCTCCTACAATGAGCAGTTCTTC. This gives the protein CSASKRSSYNEQFF.

This clonotype has at least ten counts. The junction and the germline gene differ at one end; a read error may be behind it. The chain couples TRBV18 to TRBJ1-1; tentatively, D is TRBD1 (6 bases). CDR3 length equals 14 residues. Per germline, CDR1 KGHSH and CDR2 LQKENI. The CDR3 spells CASSPGQMNTEAFF. DNA of the CDR3: TGCGCCAGCAGCCCTGGACAGATGAACACTGAAGCTTTCTTT.

The V gene is TRBV12-3 or TRBV12-4, the J gene TRBJ2-3; 7 nucleotides line up with TRBD2. Unmatched junction bases numbered 3, after V lost 1 base and J lost 5 bases. The CDR3 totals 14 residues. DNA for the CDR3: TGTGCCAGCAGTTTAGAGGGAGGGTTAGATACGCAGTATTTT. This codes for CASSLEGGLDTQYF.

This chain links TRBV25-1 with TRBJ2-1; TRBD2 might be the D (5 bases). The germline gives CDR1 MGHDK, CDR2 SYGVNS. V was clipped by 2 bases and J by 2 bases, with 16 bases between them. This CDR3 is 17 amino acids long. CDR3 region: CASSETRRSGAYNEQFF. CDR3 sequence (DNA): TGTGCCAGCAGTGAAACCCGAAGGAGCGGAGCCTACAATGAGCAGTTCTTC.

There are a few counts of this clonotype. This chain links TRBV7-9 with TRBJ1-1; D is unclear. V lost 5 bases, J lost 7 bases, and 11 bases lay in between. This CDR3 is built from 12 residues. Germline CDR1 reads SEHNR; CDR2 reads FQNEAQ (reference sequence). The CDR3 loop is CASSQTAFEAFF. The CDR3 DNA is TGTGCCAGCAGCCAAACGGCGTTTGAAGCTTTCTTT.

This chain uses TRBV20-1 with TRBJ1-5; the D is unclear. Germline V CDR1 and CDR2: DFQATT, SNEGSKA (reference sequence). CDR3 size: 14 residues. The V end was cut by 7 bases, the J end by 6 bases, with 19 bases between. CDR3 in amino acids: CSGHSRSGCQPQHF. As DNA, the CDR3 is TGCAGTGGTCACAGCCGCTCGGGTTGTCAGCCCCAGCATTTT.

This clonotype was observed a few times. The chain joins TRBV4-2 to TRBJ2-1; no clear D gene. V was cut by 0 bases and J by 12 bases, with 12 bases left in between. This CDR3 has 13 residues. Germline loops: CDR1 LGHNA, CDR2 YNFKEQ. The CDR3 protein is CASSQDPAWGQFF. The DNA of the CDR3 is TGTGCCAGCAGCCAAGATCCGGCTTGGGGGCAGTTCTTC.

The chain joins TRBV7-9 to TRBJ2-1, with D possibly being TRBD2 (5 bases). CDR3 length: 15 amino acids. V shed 2 bases and J shed 8 bases, with 16 bases lying between them. The germline V gene has CDR1 SEHNR and CDR2 FQNEAQ (reference sequence). Here the CDR3 reads CASSLTIPGVYEQFF. The DNA of the CDR3 is TGTGCCAGCAGCTTAACGATCCCCGGGGTCTATGAGCAGTTCTTC.

This clonotype was seen a few times. V gene TRBV25-1 combines with J gene TRBJ2-7; D is ambiguous. The V and J ends lost 8 bases and 0 bases respectively, with 11 bases between them. Germline values: CDR1 MGHDK, CDR2 SYGVNS. The CDR3 covers 13 residues. CDR3 DNA sequence: TGTGCCAGCGGTAAGACGGGCTCCTACGAGCAGTACTTC. Translation gives CASGKTGSYEQYF.

The chain recombines TRBV19 with TRBJ2-6; D gene unclear. The length of the CDR3 is 16 residues. With 1 base removed from V and 1 base from J, the gap between germline ends came to 8 bases. CDR1 is LNHDA and CDR2 is SQIVND in the germline V gene (reference sequence). The CDR3 loop reads CASSIVPTSGANVLTF. The CDR3 region has the DNA TGTGCCAGTAGTATAGTCCCCACGTCTGGGGCCAACGTCCTGACTTTC.

This clonotype was detected only a few times. The chain employs TRBV15 and TRBJ2-1; 7 nucleotides agree with TRBD2. Germline CDR1 LNHNV, CDR2 YYDKDF (reference sequence). The CDR3 length is 16 residues. V dropped 0 bases and J dropped 9; count of bases not matched to a gene: 11. The CDR3 protein is CATSRDGGGSAVEQFF. The CDR3 bases are TGTGCCACCAGCAGAGATGGAGGCGGGAGTGCGGTTGAGCAGTTCTTC.

This clonotype occurred a few times. The chain joins TRBV18 to TRBJ2-1; tentatively, D is TRBD2 (6 bases). Germline V lookup: CDR1 KGHSH, CDR2 LQKENI. This CDR3 contains 13 residues. Trimming took 3 bases from V and 10 from J, leaving 13 bases between them. The CDR3 nucleotides read TGTGCCAGCTCACCGGGTCTGGAGGGGGAGCAGTTCTTC. It specifies CASSPGLEGEQFF. The whole variable domain, filled in from reference TRBV18 and TRBJ2-1, reads NAGVMQNPRHLVRRRGQEARLRCSPMKGHSHVYWYRQLPEEGLKFMVYLQKENIIDESGMPKERFSAEFPKEGPSILRIQQVVRGDSAAYFCASSPGLEGEQFFGPGTRLTVL.

V usage is TRBV5-1 and J usage is TRBJ1-2; a possible D gene is TRBD1 (6 bases). Looked up from germline, CDR1 is SGHRS and CDR2 is YFSETQ. Trimming removed 3 bases from V and 6 bases from J, with 18 bases in between. This CDR3 is built from 15 residues. CDR3 residues: CASSSRQASYDGYTF. CDR3 DNA sequence: TGCGCCAGCAGCTCAAGACAGGCATCATATGATGGCTACACCTTC.

The chain recombines TRBV20-1 with TRBJ1-5, with 9 positions matching TRBD1. CDR1 and CDR2 (germline): DFQATT, SNEGSKA (reference sequence). The V segment lost 5 bases and the J segment 5 bases; nucleotides outside the gene matches: 7. The CDR3 extends over 14 amino acids. In nucleotides, the CDR3 is TGCAGTGCTTTAAACAGGGGGCGCGATCAGCCCCAGCATTTT. Protein product: CSALNRGRDQPQHF.

The chain joins TRBV28 to TRBJ2-6, with 8 nucleotides matching TRBD2. The CDR3 has 16 amino acids. The ends lost 6 bases at V and 1 base at J; junction bases unmatched: 5. CDR1 is MDHEN, CDR2 SYDVKM, per germline. The CDR3 reads CASSLPGGSGANVLTF. The CDR3 coding sequence is TGTGCCAGCAGCTTACCGGGGGGGTCTGGGGCCAACGTCCTGACTTTC. The complete variable domain, with remaining parts taken from reference TRBV28 and TRBJ2-6, reads DVKVTQSSRYLVKRTGEKVFLECVQDMDHENMFWYRQDPGLGLRLIYFSYDVKMKEKGDIPEGYSVSREKKERFSLILESASTNQTSMYLCASSLPGGSGANVLTFGAGSRLTVL.

This clonotype was counted at least ten times. V is TRBV5-1 and J is TRBJ2-7; 7 bases align to TRBD2. J was trimmed by 3 bases and V by 1 base; bases with no gene match: 1. Germline assignment: CDR1 SGHRS and CDR2 YFSETQ. CDR3 length: 13 residues. The CDR3 here is CASSLSGDYEQYF. The CDR3 coding sequence is TGCGCCAGCAGCTTGAGCGGGGACTACGAGCAGTACTTC. Drawing the rest from reference TRBV5-1 and TRBJ2-7, the complete variable domain is KAGVTQTPRYLIKTRGQQVTLSCSPISGHRSVSWYQQTPGQGLQFLFEYFSETQRNKGNFPGRFSGRQFSNSRSEMNVSTLELGDSALYLCASSLSGDYEQYFGPGTRLTVT.

Details on this clonotype: A single base separates this from a much larger clone, so it may be a read error. V gene TRBV5-1 combines with J gene TRBJ2-1; 14 bases line up with TRBD2. This CDR3 contains 15 residues. Losses at the gene ends were 3 bases for V and 8 bases for J; bases not matched to a gene: 4. The germline gives CDR1 SGHRS, CDR2 YFSETQ. This CDR3 is CASSSGTSGSDEQFF. The CDR3 DNA reads as TGCGCCAGCAGCTCCGGGACTAGCGGGAGTGATGAGCAGTTCTTC.

J is TRBJ1-1 and V is TRBV14; TRBD1 might be the D (6 bases). Per germline, CDR1 SGHDN and CDR2 FVKESK. The CDR3 runs 14 residues. The V gene lost 5 bases and the J gene lost 4 bases, with 14 bases spanning the gap. The CDR3 loop reads CASSFLDRFTEAFF. The CDR3, as DNA: TGTGCCAGCAGCTTCCTTGACAGGTTCACTGAAGCTTTCTTT.